This TCR beta chain was found in a study of blood T cell repertoires in COVID-19. On the study more broadly: Samples taken during acute and convalescent COVID-19 were collected in the United States, Italy and Spain. Sample material is recorded as cDNA or gDNA derived from T cells, B-cell-depleted T cells, or PBMCs.

Trimming pared 5 bases from V and 11 bases from J, leaving 14 bases between. This CDR3 is built from 12 residues. Original handling: By means of reference gene primer amplification, nucleated cell counts were estimated. Profiled with immunoSEQ multiplex PCR; TCRdb holds only in-frame clones, not every one. The D gene and trimming were derived from the DNA, and the V and J assignments and clone size from that table. Found here are tens of thousands of clones, roughly three quarters of them singletons; the top ten hold under 25%. This chain connects TRBV12-3 or TRBV12-4 to TRBJ2-3, with D perhaps matching TRBD2 (6 bases). Sequenced input: peripheral blood. The receptor comes from a man between 70 and 80 years old with acute or convalescent COVID-19. DNA of the CDR3: TGTGCCAGCAGTCGGGACTTGTCTAAGCAGTATTTT. It codes for CASSRDLSKQYF.